This is a list of T cell receptor beta chains from one sample in a study of T cells after yellow fever vaccination. MiXCR, applied by TCRdb to the 5' RACE reads, yields one record per CDR3 protein. The sample holds roughly 500,000 distinct CDR3 sequences, over 15% seen once. Sequenced here: PBMCs, sampled 15 days after the yellow fever booster vaccination. These receptors all come from a man under 40 who received the YFV17D yellow fever vaccine. The CDR3 runs from the conserved cysteine through the conserved F or W. Fields, in order: D gene, V gene, clone size, J gene, CDR3 DNA, CDR3 protein. A D gene is named only where the DNA matches it firmly. The size field is filled for only some rows; it gives once, few, many or a size class.

>.|TRBV3-1|.|TRBJ2-7
TGTGCCAGCAGTCAATTGGGACCCTACGAGCAGTACTTC
CASSQLGPYEQYF
>.|TRBV10-3|.|TRBJ2-7
TGTGCCATCAGTCACCCCCTCCAGAGCGGAACGTGGGAGCAGTACTTC
CAISHPLQSGTWEQYF
>.|TRBV5-1|once|TRBJ1-3
TGCGCCAGCAGCTCGGGGGGTACGAGCTCTGGAAACACCATATATTTT
CASSSGGTSSGNTIYF
>.|TRBV14|.|TRBJ1-1
TGTGCCAGCAGCTTGAAGCGCACTGAAGCTTTCTTT
CASSLKRTEAFF
>TRBD1|TRBV5-5|.|TRBJ2-2
TGTGCCAGCAGCCGCGGAAAGGGACAGGGGTACACCGGGGAGCTGTTTTTT
CASSRGKGQGYTGELFF
>TRBD1|TRBV20-1|few|TRBJ1-4
TGCAGTGCTAGTATCAGGACAGGTGCAACTAATGAAAAACTGTTTTTT
CSASIRTGATNEKLFF
>.|TRBV11-2|few|TRBJ2-1
TGTGCCAGCAGCGCTTTGGGTAGCGGACCGTACAATGAGCAGTTCTTC
CASSALGSGPYNEQFF
>TRBD2|TRBV6-2/TRBV6-3|few|TRBJ2-7
TGTGCCAGCAGTTGGGGACTAGCGAACTACGAGCAGTACTTC
CASSWGLANYEQYF
>.|TRBV25-1|.|TRBJ2-2
TGTGCCAGCAGTGATTATGCCGGGGAGCTGTTTTTT
CASSDYAGELFF
>.|TRBV6-5|few|TRBJ2-3
TGTGCCAGCAGTTGGCCAGGGGAAACAGATACGCAGTATTTT
CASSWPGETDTQYF
>.|TRBV11-2|.|TRBJ2-3
TGTGCCAGCAGCCGCCATCTACAGGGAAACACAGATACGCAGTATTTT
CASSRHLQGNTDTQYF
>TRBD1|TRBV6-2/TRBV6-3|.|TRBJ2-5
TGTGCCAGCAGTGAGACAGGGGTAGAGACCCAGTACTTC
CASSETGVETQYF
>.|TRBV25-1|.|TRBJ1-1
TGTGCCAGCAGTGAAGCCACCACTGAAGCTTTCTTT
CASSEATTEAFF
>.|TRBV29-1|few|TRBJ2-7
TGCAGCGTTGAAAGATTTACAGAGCAGTACTTC
CSVERFTEQYF
>.|TRBV5-1|.|TRBJ2-1
TGCGCCAGCAGCTTGGACCCAGGGATCTACAATGAGCAGTTCTTC
CASSLDPGIYNEQFF
>.|TRBV29-1|few|TRBJ2-3
TGCAGCGTTCTCCTCCCCGGCGGGGACACAGATACGCAGTATTTT
CSVLLPGGDTDTQYF
>TRBD2|TRBV7-7|few|TRBJ2-1
TGTGCTAGCAGTCGAATAGCGGGAGTCAATGAGCAGTTCTTC
CASSRIAGVNEQFF
>TRBD2|TRBV6-4|few|TRBJ2-1
TGTGCCAGCAGCGGGACTAGCGGAAGGGGCTCCTACAATGAGCAGTTCTTC
CASSGTSGRGSYNEQFF
>.|TRBV12-3/TRBV12-4|few|TRBJ1-2
TGTGCCAGCAGTTTAGACAGCGCCTATGGCTACACCTTC
CASSLDSAYGYTF
>.|TRBV7-2|.|TRBJ2-3
TGTGCCAGCAGCCCAGGGCTAGTGGTGACAGATACGCAGTATTTT
CASSPGLVVTDTQYF
>TRBD2|TRBV11-2|.|TRBJ2-7
TGTGCCAGCAGCTTACATCCGTACCGGACTAGCGGGAGACTCCCCTACGAGCAGTACTTC
CASSLHPYRTSGRLPYEQYF
>TRBD2|TRBV29-1|.|TRBJ2-1
TGCAGCCAGGAGGAGGCGGGAGCGGGCAATGAGCAGTTCTTC
CSQEEAGAGNEQFF
>.|TRBV18|.|TRBJ2-3
TGTGCCAGCTCACCACAAACCGTTGTGGGGGATACGCAGTATTTT
CASSPQTVVGDTQYF
>TRBD2|TRBV9|.|TRBJ2-7
TGTGCCAGCAGCATCAGCGGGATTAGCCCCTACGAGCAGTACTTC
CASSISGISPYEQYF
>TRBD2|TRBV10-3|.|TRBJ2-2
TGTGCCATCAGTGCAGGGACTAGCGGTAACACCGGGGAGCTGTTTTTT
CAISAGTSGNTGELFF
>.|TRBV18|few|TRBJ2-1
TGTGCCAGCTCACCACCACAGGGCGGCTACAATGAGCAGTTCTTC
CASSPPQGGYNEQFF
>.|TRBV12-3/TRBV12-4|few|TRBJ1-1
TGTGCCACGAAACGGGACCTGAACACTGAAGCTTTCTTT
CATKRDLNTEAFF
>.|TRBV12-3/TRBV12-4|.|TRBJ2-1
TGTGCCAGCAGTCCTAAACAGGGTTCCTACAATGAGCAGTTCTTC
CASSPKQGSYNEQFF
>.|TRBV3-1|.|TRBJ2-7
TGTGCCAGCAGCTATACGGGACTGTCCTACGAGCAGTACTTC
CASSYTGLSYEQYF
>.|TRBV7-9|.|TRBJ2-1
TGTGCCAGCAGCACAATTGAGCAGTTCTTC
CASSTIEQFF
>TRBD2|TRBV20-1|.|TRBJ2-3
TGCAGTGCTACCACGACTAGCGTAGGCACAGATACGCAGTATTTT
CSATTTSVGTDTQYF
>TRBD1|TRBV19|many|TRBJ1-5
TGTGCCAGTAGTATAGGCGGGACAGGCAGGGTGCCCCAGCATTTT
CASSIGGTGRVPQHF